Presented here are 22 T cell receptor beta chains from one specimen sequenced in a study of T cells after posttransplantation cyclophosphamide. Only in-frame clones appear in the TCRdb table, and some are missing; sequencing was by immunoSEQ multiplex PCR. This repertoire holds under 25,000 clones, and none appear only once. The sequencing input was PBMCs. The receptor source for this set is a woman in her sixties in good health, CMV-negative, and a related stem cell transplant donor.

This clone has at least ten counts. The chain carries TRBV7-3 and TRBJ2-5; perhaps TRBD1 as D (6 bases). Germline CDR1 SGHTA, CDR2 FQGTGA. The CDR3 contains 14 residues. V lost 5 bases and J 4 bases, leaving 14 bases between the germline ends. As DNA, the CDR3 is TGTGCCAGCAGCCCTACAGGGTTCGGAGAGACCCAGTACTTC. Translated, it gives CASSPTGFGETQYF.

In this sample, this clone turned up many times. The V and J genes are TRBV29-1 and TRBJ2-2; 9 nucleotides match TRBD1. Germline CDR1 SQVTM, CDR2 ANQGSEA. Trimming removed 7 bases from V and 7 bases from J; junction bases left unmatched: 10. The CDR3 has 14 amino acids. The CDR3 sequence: CSALQGAQGGELFF. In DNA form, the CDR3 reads TGCAGCGCCCTACAGGGGGCGCAGGGCGGGGAGCTGTTTTTT.

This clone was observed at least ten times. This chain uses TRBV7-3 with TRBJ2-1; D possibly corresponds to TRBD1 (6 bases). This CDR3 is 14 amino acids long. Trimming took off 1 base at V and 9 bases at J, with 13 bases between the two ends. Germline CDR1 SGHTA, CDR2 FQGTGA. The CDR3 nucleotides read TGTGCCAGCAGCTTAAATCGGGGCAGGGGTGAGCAGTTCTTC. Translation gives CASSLNRGRGEQFF.

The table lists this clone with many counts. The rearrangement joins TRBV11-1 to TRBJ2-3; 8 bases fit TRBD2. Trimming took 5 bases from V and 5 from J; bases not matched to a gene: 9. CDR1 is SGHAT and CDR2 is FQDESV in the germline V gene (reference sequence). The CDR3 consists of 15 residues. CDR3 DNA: TGTGCCAGCAGCACCGGGACTAGGGACCGAGATACGCAGTATTTT. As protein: CASSTGTRDRDTQYF.

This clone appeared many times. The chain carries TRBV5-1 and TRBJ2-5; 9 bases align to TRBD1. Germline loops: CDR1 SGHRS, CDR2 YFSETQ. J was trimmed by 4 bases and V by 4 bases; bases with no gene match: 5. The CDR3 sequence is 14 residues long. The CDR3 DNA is TGCGCCAGCAGCGGGACAGGGCGGGGAGAGACCCAGTACTTC. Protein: CASSGTGRGETQYF.

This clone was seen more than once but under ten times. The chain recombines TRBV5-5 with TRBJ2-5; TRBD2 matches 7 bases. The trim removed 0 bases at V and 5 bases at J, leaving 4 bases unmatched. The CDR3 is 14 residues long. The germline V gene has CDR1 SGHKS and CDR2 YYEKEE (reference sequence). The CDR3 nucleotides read TGTGCCAGCAGCTTGGACGGCGGGGGTGAGACCCAGTACTTC. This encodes CASSLDGGGETQYF.

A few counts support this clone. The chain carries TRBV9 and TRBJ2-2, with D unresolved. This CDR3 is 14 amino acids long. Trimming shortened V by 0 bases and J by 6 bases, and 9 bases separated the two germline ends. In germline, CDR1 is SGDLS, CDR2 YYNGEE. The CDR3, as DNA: TGTGCCAGCAGCGTAGATCGGGTCCCCGGGGAGCTGTTTTTT. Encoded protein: CASSVDRVPGELFF.

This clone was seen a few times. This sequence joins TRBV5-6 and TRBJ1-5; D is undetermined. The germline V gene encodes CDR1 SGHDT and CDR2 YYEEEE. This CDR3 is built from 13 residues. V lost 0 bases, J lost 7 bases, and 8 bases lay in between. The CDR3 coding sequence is TGTGCCAGCAGCTTGGAAGGCGGACAGCCCCAGCATTTT. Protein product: CASSLEGGQPQHF.

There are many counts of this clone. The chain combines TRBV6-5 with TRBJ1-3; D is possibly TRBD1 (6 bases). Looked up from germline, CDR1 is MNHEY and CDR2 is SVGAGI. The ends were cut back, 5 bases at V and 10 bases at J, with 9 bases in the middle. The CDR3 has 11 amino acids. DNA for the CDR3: TGTGCCAGCAGTAACAGGGAAACCATATATTTT. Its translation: CASSNRETIYF.

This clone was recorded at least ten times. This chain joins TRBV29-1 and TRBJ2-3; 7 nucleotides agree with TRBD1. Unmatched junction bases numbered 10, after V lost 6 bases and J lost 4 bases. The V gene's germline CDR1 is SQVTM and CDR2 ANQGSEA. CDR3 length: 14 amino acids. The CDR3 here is CSVGEGAGSDTQYF. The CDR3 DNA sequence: TGCAGCGTCGGAGAGGGGGCAGGGTCAGATACGCAGTATTTT.

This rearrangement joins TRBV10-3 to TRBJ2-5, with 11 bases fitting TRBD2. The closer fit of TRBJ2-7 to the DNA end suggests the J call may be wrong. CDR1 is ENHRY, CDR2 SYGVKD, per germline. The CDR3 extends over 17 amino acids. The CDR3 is CAISESLSGTSGYEQYF. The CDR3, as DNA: TGTGCCATCAGTGAGTCGCTGTCCGGGACTAGCGGATACGAGCAGTACTTC.

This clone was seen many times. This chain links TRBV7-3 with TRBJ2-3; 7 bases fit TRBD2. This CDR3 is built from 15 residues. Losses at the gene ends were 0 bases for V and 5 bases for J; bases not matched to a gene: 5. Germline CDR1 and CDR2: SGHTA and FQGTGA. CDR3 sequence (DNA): TGTGCCAGCAGCTTAACGAGCGGGGACGGAGATACGCAGTATTTT. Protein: CASSLTSGDGDTQYF.

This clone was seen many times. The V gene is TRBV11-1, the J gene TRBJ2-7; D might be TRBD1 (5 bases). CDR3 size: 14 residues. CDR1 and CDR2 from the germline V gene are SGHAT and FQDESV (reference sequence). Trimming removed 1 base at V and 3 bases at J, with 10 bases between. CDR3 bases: TGTGCCAGCAGCTTAGGACAGCAGGTCTACGAGCAGTACTTC. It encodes CASSLGQQVYEQYF.

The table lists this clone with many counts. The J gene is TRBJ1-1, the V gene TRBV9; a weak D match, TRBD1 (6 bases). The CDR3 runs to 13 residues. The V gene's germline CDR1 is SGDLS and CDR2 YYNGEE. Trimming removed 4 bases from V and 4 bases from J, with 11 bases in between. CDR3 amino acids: CASSSRGGTEAFF. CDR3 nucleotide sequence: TGTGCCAGCAGCAGCAGGGGCGGCACTGAAGCTTTCTTT.

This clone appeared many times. The DNA for the CDR3 is TGTGCCAGCAGTTTATCGGGCAGGGGTAATCAGCCCCAGCATTTT. It encodes CASSLSGRGNQPQHF. The J gene is TRBJ1-5, the V gene TRBV27, with D possibly matching TRBD1 (6 bases). V shed 0 bases and J shed 4 bases, with 10 bases lying between them. This CDR3 is 15 amino acids long. Germline assignment: CDR1 MNHEY and CDR2 SMNVEV (reference sequence).

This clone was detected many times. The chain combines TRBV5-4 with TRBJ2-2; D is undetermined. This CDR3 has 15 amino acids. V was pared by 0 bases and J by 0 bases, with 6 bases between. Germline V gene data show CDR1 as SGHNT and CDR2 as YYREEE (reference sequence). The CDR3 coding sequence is TGTGCCAGCAGCTTGGACAGAACGAACACCGGGGAGCTGTTTTTT. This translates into CASSLDRTNTGELFF.

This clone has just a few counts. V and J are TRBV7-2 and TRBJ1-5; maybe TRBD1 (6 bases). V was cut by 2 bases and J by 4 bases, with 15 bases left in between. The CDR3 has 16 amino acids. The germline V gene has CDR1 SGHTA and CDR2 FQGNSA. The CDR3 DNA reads TGTGCCAGCAGCTTAATTGGGCCAGGGGAGAATCAGCCCCAGCATTTT. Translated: CASSLIGPGENQPQHF. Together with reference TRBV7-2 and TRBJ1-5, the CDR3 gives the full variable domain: GAGVSQSPSNKVTEKGKDVELRCDPISGHTALYWYRQSLGQGLEFLIYFQGNSAPDKSGLPSDRFSAERTGGSVSTLTIQRTQQEDSAVYLCASSLIGPGENQPQHFGDGTRLSIL.

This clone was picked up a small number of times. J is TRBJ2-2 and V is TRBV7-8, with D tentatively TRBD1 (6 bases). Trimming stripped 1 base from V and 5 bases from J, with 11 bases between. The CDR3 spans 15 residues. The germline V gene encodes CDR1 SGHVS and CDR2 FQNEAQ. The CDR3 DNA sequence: TGTGCCAGCAGCTTAGTGGGGGCGCGAACCGGGGAGCTGTTTTTT. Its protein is CASSLVGARTGELFF.

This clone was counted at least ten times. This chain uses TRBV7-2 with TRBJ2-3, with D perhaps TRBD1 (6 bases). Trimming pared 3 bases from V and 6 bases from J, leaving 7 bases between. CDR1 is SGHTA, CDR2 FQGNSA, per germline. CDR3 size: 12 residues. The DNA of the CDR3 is TGTGCCAGCAGCTTCGACAGGGATACGCAGTATTTT. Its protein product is CASSFDRDTQYF.

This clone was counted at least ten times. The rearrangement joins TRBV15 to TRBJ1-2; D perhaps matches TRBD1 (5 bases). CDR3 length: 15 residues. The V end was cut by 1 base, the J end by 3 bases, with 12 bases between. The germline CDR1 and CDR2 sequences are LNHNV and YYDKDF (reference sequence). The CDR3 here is CATSRGVGQYYGYTF. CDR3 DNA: TGTGCCACCAGCAGAGGGGTTGGACAATACTATGGCTACACCTTC.

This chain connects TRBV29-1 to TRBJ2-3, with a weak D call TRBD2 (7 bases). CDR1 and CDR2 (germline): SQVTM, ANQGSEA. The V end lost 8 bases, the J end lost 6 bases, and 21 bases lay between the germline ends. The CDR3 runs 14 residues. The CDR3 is CSFSTGGPTDTQYF. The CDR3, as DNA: TGCAGCTTCTCAACGGGGGGCCCGACTGATACGCAGTATTTT.

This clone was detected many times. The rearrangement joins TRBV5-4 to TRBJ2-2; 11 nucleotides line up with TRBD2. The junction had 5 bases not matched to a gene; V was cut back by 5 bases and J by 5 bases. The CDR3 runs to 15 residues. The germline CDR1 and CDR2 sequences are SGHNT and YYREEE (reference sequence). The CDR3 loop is CASSSGGAVTGELFF. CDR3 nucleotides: TGTGCCAGCAGTAGCGGGGGGGCCGTTACCGGGGAGCTGTTTTTT.